Below, one T cell receptor (beta chain) is given with its context. Assay used: immunoSEQ multiplex PCR; TCRdb lists only in-frame clones, some missing. The data hold 100,000 to 150,000 clones, with about nine tenths observed a single time. The CDR3 has 14 amino acids. The germline V gene encodes CDR1 LNHDA and CDR2 SQIVND (reference sequence). Trimming took 3 bases from V and 5 from J; bases not matched to a gene: 3. The data were obtained in a study of T cell responses to AZD1222 COVID-19 vaccine. The receptor comes from an adult who received the AZD1222 COVID-19 vaccine. Here the sequenced sample was peripheral blood, taken 28 days after the second AZD1222 dose. The gene calls are TRBV19 and TRBJ2-7; 11 nucleotides line up with TRBD2. CDR3 region: CASSILAGGNEQYF. CDR3 DNA: TGTGCCAGTAGTATTTTAGCGGGAGGGAACGAGCAGTACTTC.